This T cell receptor beta chain was retrieved from a study of cytomegalovirus exposure and HLA in healthy donors. Study-wide findings and caveats: As was reported, the HLA-A and HLA-B alleles of most subjects were accurately predicted from TCR beta sequences. For most TCR beta V segments, an earlier analysis put the productive rate at about 90% or about 30% of the time. Owing to their indistinguishability, certain V segments, notably TRBV6-2 and TRBV6-3, were excluded.

13 Jbeta primers and 60 Vbeta primers were used for the PCR. Clones were sequenced by immunoSEQ multiplex PCR, and TCRdb holds only the in-frame ones, with some missing. The table includes around 80,000 clones, approximately 74% detected once. This clone has a handful of counts. Its specificity is not known. Each donor was healthy, and each was a bone marrow donor. The CDR3 is made up of 15 amino acids. V lost 5 bases and J lost 7; bases outside the gene matches: 12. Germline CDR1 reads SGDLS; CDR2 reads YYNGEE. The chain combines TRBV9 with TRBJ2-7, with 10 positions matching TRBD2. This TCR was sampled from a middle-aged man in good health and CMV-seropositive. Sample: PBMCs. The CDR3 spells CASSGSSGSNMEQYF. CDR3 sequence (DNA): TGTGCCAGCAGTGGATCTAGCGGGAGTAACATGGAGCAGTACTTC.